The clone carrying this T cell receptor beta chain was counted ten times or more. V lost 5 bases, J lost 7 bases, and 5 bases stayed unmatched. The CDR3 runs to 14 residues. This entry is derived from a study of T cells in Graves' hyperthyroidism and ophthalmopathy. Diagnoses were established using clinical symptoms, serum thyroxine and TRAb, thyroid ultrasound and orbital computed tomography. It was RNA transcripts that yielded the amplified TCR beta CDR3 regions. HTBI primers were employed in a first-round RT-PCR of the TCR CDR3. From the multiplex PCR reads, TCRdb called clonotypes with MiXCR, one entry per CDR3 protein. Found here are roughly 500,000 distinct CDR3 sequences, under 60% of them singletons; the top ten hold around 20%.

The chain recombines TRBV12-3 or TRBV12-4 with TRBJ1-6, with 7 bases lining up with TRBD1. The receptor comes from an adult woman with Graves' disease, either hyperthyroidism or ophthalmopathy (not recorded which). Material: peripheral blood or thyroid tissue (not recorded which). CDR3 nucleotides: TGTGCCAGCAGTCCGGACAGGTTCAATTCACCCCTCCACTTT. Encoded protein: CASSPDRFNSPLHF.